This T cell receptor (beta chain) comes out of a study of cytomegalovirus exposure and HLA in healthy donors (dated by TCRdb to 2015 to 2018). Turning to the overall study: According to an earlier analysis of around 600 of the donors, about 179 million T cells yielded some 110 million unique TCR beta sequences and around 280 Gb of sequence data. Four to six DR-DQ haplotypes were handled as single units for association and clustering, since linkage in the cohort was strong. Along with the approximately 650-subject first cohort, a separate validation cohort of over a hundred different subjects was used. High-throughput TCR immunosequencing, statistical association of individual TCRs with disease status, and machine learning were combined to predict cytomegalovirus infection status. In an earlier analysis of about 590 of the donors, high-throughput TCR beta sequencing was used to judge whether each TCR beta V gene segment behaved as functional or pseudogenic. Using immunosequencing, the study profiled T cell repertoires from roughly 650 subjects and related those repertoires to cytomegalovirus serostatus. A later genetic analysis used genome-wide SNP genotypes for about 65% of the 666 donors, treating that subset as a discovery cohort. Of the 300 to 400 genotyped donors, 65% to 90% fell in the genetic ancestry cluster associated with self-reported Caucasian donors. In the later analysis, no new phenotypic data were used to find candidate immune exposures; instead, reliance was placed on TCR beta sequences and their occurrence across donors. A later analysis re-analyzed previously published TCR beta repertoires from 600 to 850 donors and added high-resolution HLA genotyping to study TCR occurrence patterns. Donor age, sex, ethnicity and CMV serostatus were compiled together with the repertoire data. Every repertoire in the discovery cohort had been generated on one and the same sequencing platform. Typing coverage differed by locus: A, B, C, DRB1 and DQB1 were typed in roughly 620-640 donors, DQA1 in roughly 510, DPA1 in some 610, and DPB1 in around 440. An early release covering approximately 600 HLA-typed donors comprised 250 to 350 gigabases of sequencing data and roughly 85 million unique TCR sequences. Among 398 genotyped donors of the cohort, an average of around 220,000 unique TCR beta nucleotide sequences was sequenced per donor, of which approximately 19% were non-productive. HLA typing covered class I and class II loci at four-digit resolution. The study aimed to test whether cataloging public T cell receptors could reveal signatures of past pathogen exposure.

Turning to this clone: Its target antigen remains unknown. Within one base of it there is no much larger clone, and no base qualities were kept.

Preparation of the library involved the immunoSEQ multiplex PCR assay. For the multiplex PCR, a mixture combining 60 forward primers for TCR Vbeta segments and 13 reverse primers for TCR Jbeta segments was used. Amplification of the CDR3 region of rearranged TCR beta genes was performed with a multiplex PCR assay on genomic DNA. Amplified TCR beta libraries were sequenced as 87-base-pair reads on the Illumina HiSeq System. As for the original processing: A later analysis counted about 80 million unique TCR beta chains across the 690 or so repertoires, and 10 million to 12 million of these chains were shared by at least two donors. To remove PCR and sequencing errors, raw reads were error-corrected and collapsed into unique sequences using a nearest-neighbor algorithm that merged closely related sequences. V, D and J gene segments were assigned by aligning CDR3 sequences to IMGT reference sequences. For a sequence to be retained, at least a six-nucleotide match to both a V gene segment and a J gene segment was required. Rearrangements were classified as productive when the CDR3 lacked stop codons and remained in frame with V and J, and all other rearrangements were classified as non-productive. Following IMGT convention, CDR3 was defined as the stretch from the second conserved V-encoded cysteine to the conserved J-encoded phenylalanine. The earlier analysis of 500 to 650 of the donors excluded any sequence lacking an unambiguous match to a single V gene segment. An earlier analysis of almost 600 of the donors classified V segments as functional when productive rearrangements were above 56.7% and as segregating when the standard deviation between donors was above 5%. To diagnose cytomegalovirus status from the catalog of TCR beta chain sequences, a statistical classification framework was built. A later analysis assigned V and J genes by comparing TCR nucleotide sequences with IMGT/GENE-DB human TR gene sequences. A later analysis assigned CDR3 sequences and most-parsimonious VDJ recombination scenarios with the TCRdist pipeline. In a later analysis, each TCR beta chain was defined by its CDR3 amino acid sequence together with its V-gene family, and reads without a unique V-gene family were excluded. A later analysis removed several hundred highly shared, low-generation-probability nucleotide sequences to deal with suspected cross-contamination and a sequencing artifact. For each public chain, a later analysis derived a clonal expansion index from normalized ranks of inferred template counts within each repertoire. In a later analysis, generation probabilities were computed using a VDJ recombination model fitted to out-of-frame rearrangements, and the results were checked against IGoR. Hypergeometric tests were used in a later analysis to score TCR-TCR, TCR-HLA and TCR-CMV co-occurrence, with a repertoire-size bias correction applied to the TCR pairs. A later analysis estimated false discovery rates by permuting HLA or CMV assignments 20 times. In a later analysis, co-occurring TCRs were grouped using DBSCAN, and TCRdist sequence similarity was added for clustering within HLA-allele-positive subsets. Co-occurrence clustering excluded repertoires with fewer than 30,000 or more than 120,000 public chains, plus five with anomalous nucleotide sharing. What TCRdb holds here is the immuneACCESS table cut down to in-frame rearrangements. Part of the clones is not present; checked against another copy, under half of the missing clones reflect an unresolved V gene, and the others are unexplained. D and trimming were read from the DNA, whereas the V and J calls and clone size are those reported in that table. This sample gives some 190,000 clones in total; roughly 77% of them show up just once. The ten most abundant clones make up around 1.5% of the sample.

From its cysteine to its phenylalanine, the CDR3 spans 16 amino acids. This entry keeps only the CDR3 DNA: 48 bases, framed from base 1. The germline V gene specifies SGHRS as CDR1 and YFSETQ as CDR2. The junction carries 14 bases between V and J, which are trimmed by 0 bases and 4 bases respectively. The cohort comprised hundreds of healthy bone marrow donors. At the time of sampling, all cohort members were nominally healthy, though unrecorded immune exposures were likely present. The donor was CMV seronegative and was included in the group of about 350 seronegative cohort members. Every donor gave a peripheral blood sample, and the peripheral blood mononuclear cells from that sample were used for TCR beta sequencing. The Qiagen DNeasy Blood Extraction Kit was used to extract genomic DNA from the blood cell samples. Beyond this particular receptor, the publication reports: Because counts were too low, approximately 15 rarely observed V segments, including chromosome 9 orphons, were excluded from the earlier analysis of several hundred of the donors. The classifier was reported to diagnose cytomegalovirus status with high specificity and sensitivity in both the original and validation cohorts. Some IMGT-functional V segments, including TRBV6-2 and TRBV6-3, could not be told apart with the 87-base-pair reads, so those segments were excluded. Linkage disequilibrium might explain the correlated functional status among segregating V segments, but an unknown experimental factor could not be ruled out. According to a later analysis, most CMV-associated TCR beta chains appeared to be HLA-restricted, and the HLA associations seemed to be driven largely by CMV exposure. A further reported finding was that TCR beta sequences accurately predicted the HLA-A and HLA-B alleles for most subjects in the first cohort. Most TCR sequences were seen in very few donors, while some public TCRs were found in many individuals. Presence/absence analyses assumed roughly uniform sequencing depth across donors, an assumption that may not hold. Assigning TCR associations to individual alleles was difficult when HLA alleles, especially DR and DQ, strongly co-occurred. This cohort had only TCR beta chains sequenced, and the lack of alpha or paired-chain data limited which features could be detected. In vitro tests confirmed that three of the cytomegalovirus-associated TCR beta chains recognize cytomegalovirus antigens. According to a later genetic analysis, donors in an Asian-associated ancestry cluster had fewer N-insertions in productive TCRs than the roughly 660-donor mean. Because some donors lacked HLA typing at each locus, the association tests relied only on the typed subset. A later analysis associated approximately 17,000 TCR beta sequences with specific HLA alleles at a false discovery rate of 0.05. A group of highly shared sequence variants was considered likely to be a technical artifact of the sequencing pipeline. According to the authors, the approach could potentially be generalized to other disease states and immunological phenotypes. The only immune exposure information available for the cohort was CMV serostatus. A later analysis found that TCR association rates varied across HLA loci, with DRB1 alleles showing the most associated TCRs and HLA-C alleles the fewest. V-gene and J-gene trimming of TCR beta chains was associated with a missense DCLRE1C variant in a later genetic analysis, and the association was replicated in an independent cohort. In a later analysis, several top co-occurrence clusters were reported to appear linked to parvovirus B19, influenza, CMV and Epstein-Barr virus. Compared with equally common non-associated chains, HLA-associated TCR beta chains in a later analysis were more clonally expanded and had lower generation probabilities. In an earlier analysis of some 550 of the donors, most TCR beta V segments were observed in productive rearrangements about 90% or about 30% of the time, broadly matching IMGT annotations. A total of fewer than 200 TCR beta chains were listed by the study as associated with cytomegalovirus.

Rearrangement joined TRBV5-1 to TRBJ1-3; the D gene lacks a confident call. This TCR came from a woman in her forties or fifties in good health and CMV-seronegative. The sequenced material came from PBMCs. The DNA sequence is TGCGCCAGCAGCTTGGGATCAGGTTTATCGGGAAACACCATATATTTT. Its protein product is CASSLGSGLSGNTIYF.